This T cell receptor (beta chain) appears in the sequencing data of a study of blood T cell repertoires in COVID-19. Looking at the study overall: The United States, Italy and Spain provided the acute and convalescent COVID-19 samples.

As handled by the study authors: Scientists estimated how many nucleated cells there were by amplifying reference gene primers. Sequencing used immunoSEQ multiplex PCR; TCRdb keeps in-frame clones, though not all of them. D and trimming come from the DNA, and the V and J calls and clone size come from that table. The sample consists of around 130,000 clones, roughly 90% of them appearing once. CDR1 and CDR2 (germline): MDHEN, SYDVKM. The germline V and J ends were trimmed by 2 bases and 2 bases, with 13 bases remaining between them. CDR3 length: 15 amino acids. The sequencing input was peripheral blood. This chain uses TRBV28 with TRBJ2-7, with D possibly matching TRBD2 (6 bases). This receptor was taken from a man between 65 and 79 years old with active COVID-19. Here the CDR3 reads CASSLVGGATYEQYF. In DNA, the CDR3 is TGTGCCAGCAGTTTAGTTGGCGGGGCTACCTACGAGCAGTACTTC.